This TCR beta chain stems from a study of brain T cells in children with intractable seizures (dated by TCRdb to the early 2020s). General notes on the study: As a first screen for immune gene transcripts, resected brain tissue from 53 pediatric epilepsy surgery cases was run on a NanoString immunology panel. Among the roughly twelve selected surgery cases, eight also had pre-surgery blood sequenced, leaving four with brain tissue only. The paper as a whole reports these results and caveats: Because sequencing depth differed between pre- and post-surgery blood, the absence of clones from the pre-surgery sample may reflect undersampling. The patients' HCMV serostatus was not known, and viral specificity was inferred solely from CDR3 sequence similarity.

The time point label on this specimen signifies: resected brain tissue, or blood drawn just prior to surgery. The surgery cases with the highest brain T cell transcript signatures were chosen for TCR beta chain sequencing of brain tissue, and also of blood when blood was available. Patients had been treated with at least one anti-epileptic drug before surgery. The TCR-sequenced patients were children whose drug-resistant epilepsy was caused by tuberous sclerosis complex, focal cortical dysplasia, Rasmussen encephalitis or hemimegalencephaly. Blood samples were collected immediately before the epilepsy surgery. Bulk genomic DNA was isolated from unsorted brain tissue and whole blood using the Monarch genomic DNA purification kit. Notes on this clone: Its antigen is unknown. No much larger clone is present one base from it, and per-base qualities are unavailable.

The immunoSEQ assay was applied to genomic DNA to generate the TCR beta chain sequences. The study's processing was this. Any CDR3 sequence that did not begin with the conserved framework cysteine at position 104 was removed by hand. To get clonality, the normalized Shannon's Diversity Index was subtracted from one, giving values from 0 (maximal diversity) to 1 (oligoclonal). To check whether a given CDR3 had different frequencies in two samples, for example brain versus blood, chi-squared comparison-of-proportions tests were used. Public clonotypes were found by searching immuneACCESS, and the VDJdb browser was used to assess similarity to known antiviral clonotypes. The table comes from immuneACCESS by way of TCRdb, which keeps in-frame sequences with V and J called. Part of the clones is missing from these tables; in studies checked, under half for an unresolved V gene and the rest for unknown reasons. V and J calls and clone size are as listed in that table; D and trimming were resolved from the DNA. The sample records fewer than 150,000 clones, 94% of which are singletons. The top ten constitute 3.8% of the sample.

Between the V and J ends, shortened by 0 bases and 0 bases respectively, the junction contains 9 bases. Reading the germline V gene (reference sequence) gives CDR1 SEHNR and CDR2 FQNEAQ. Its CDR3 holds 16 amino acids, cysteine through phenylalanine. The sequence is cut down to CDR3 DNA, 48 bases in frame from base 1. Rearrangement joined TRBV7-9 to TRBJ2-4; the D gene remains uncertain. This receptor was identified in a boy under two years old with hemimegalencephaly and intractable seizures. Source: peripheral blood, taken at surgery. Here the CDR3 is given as CASSLAHGLAKNIQYF. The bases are TGTGCCAGCAGCTTAGCGCACGGGTTAGCCAAAAACATTCAGTACTTC.